This T cell receptor (beta chain) came from a study of T-cell reconstitution after alpha-beta-depleted transplantation in children. General study results and limits: T cells produced anew were the main source of T-cell counts and diversity one year after transplant. As was reported, about two months after transplant, alpha-beta T cells came from several hundred expanded graft clones. Surviving recipient T cells and thymic progenitors underlay high day-60 TCRbeta diversity in some patients.

At least ten counts were recorded for this clonotype. The target antigen is unknown. TCRbeta library preparation incorporated unique molecular identifiers. TCRdb re-analysed the PCR reads in MiXCR, keeping a single row per CDR3 protein. The sample includes hundreds of thousands of distinct CDR3 sequences, over 7.5% of them seen just once. With V trimmed by 4 bases and J by 8 bases, 6 bases remained unmatched. Germline CDR1 reads SGHRS; CDR2 reads YFSETQ. This CDR3 spans 14 amino acids. The material sequenced was peripheral blood, taken 360 days after TCRalphabeta/CD19-depleted stem cell transplant. The sequence derives from a female patient aged 2 to 10 who had a stem cell transplant for Fanconi anemia, so the T cells may come from the graft donor. This chain links TRBV5-1 with TRBJ2-1, with 10 nucleotides matching TRBD1. DNA of the CDR3: TGCGCCAGCAGCCCCGGGACAGGGGCATATGAGCAGTTCTTC. This codes for CASSPGTGAYEQFF. Full variable domain (remainder filled in from reference TRBV5-1 and TRBJ2-1): KAGVTQTPRYLIKTRGQQVTLSCSPISGHRSVSWYQQTPGQGLQFLFEYFSETQRNKGNFPGRFSGRQFSNSRSEMNVSTLELGDSALYLCASSPGTGAYEQFFGPGTRLTVL.